The 14 T cell receptor beta chains listed next were all sequenced from one sample in a study of CD8+ T cells in alopecia areata. Following RNA extraction, reverse transcription yielded cDNA that acted as the sequencing template. Produced via immunoSEQ multiplex PCR; TCRdb's table is partial and in-frame only. Here the sample spans more than 4,000 clones, approximately 70% being singletons. The sequencing sample was made of skin. The receptors stem from a human donor in good health.

V gene TRBV7-2 combines with J gene TRBJ2-5; a possible D gene is TRBD2 (6 bases). V was clipped by 1 base and J by 5 bases, with 14 bases between them. The germline V gene encodes CDR1 SGHTA and CDR2 FQGNSA. The CDR3 length is 15 residues. The CDR3 region is CASSLVGGTFETQYF. CDR3 in DNA: TGTGCCAGCAGCTTAGTAGGCGGGACCTTTGAGACCCAGTACTTC.

The chain employs TRBV2 and TRBJ1-2; D is perhaps TRBD1 (5 bases). This CDR3 has 13 amino acids. Germline lookup yields CDR1 SNHLY and CDR2 FYNNEI. The V end was cut by 8 bases, the J end by 8 bases, with 18 bases between. The CDR3 loop is CASCPGICWGYTF. The CDR3 DNA sequence: TGTGCCAGCTGTCCAGGGATATGCTGGGGCTACACCTTC.

This clone has more than one count but fewer than ten. The genes are TRBV10-2 and TRBJ1-5; 8 positions match TRBD1. V lost 6 bases, J lost 3 bases, and 4 bases stayed unmatched. Per germline, CDR1 WSHSY and CDR2 SAAADI. This CDR3 comprises 14 residues. CDR3 nucleotide sequence: TGCGCCAGCAGGGAGGGACAGGTCAATCAGCCCCAGCATTTT. It translates to CASREGQVNQPQHF.

In this sample, this clone is large. The rearrangement joins TRBV10-2 to TRBJ2-2; possible D gene TRBD2, 6 bases. Trimming removed 7 bases from V and 0 bases from J, with 12 bases in between. Germline lookup yields CDR1 WSHSY and CDR2 SAAADI. The CDR3 covers 15 residues. CDR3 DNA sequence: TGCGCCAGCACCGTTCCGGGAGCGAACACCGGGGAGCTGTTTTTT. The encoded protein is CASTVPGANTGELFF.

The V and J genes are TRBV5-1 and TRBJ2-1; 7 bases line up with TRBD2. This CDR3 contains 21 residues. Germline CDR1 reads SGHRS; CDR2 reads YFSETQ. Losses at the gene ends were 1 base for V and 2 bases for J; bases not matched to a gene: 21. In DNA, the CDR3 is TGCGCCAGCAGCTTGCGTCCCCGGTCGGGAGCGGGGTCTTCAACCTACAATGAGCAGTTCTTC. Residues: CASSLRPRSGAGSSTYNEQFF.

The chain recombines TRBV5-1 with TRBJ2-5; D call uncertain. V lost 0 bases to trimming and J lost 2 bases, with 8 bases between them. The CDR3 totals 14 residues. Germline-derived CDR1 and CDR2 are SGHRS and YFSETQ. The CDR3 spells CASSLDPQQETQYF. The DNA for the CDR3 is TGCGCCAGCAGCTTGGATCCCCAGCAAGAGACCCAGTACTTC. The full variable domain, completed using reference TRBV5-1 and TRBJ2-5, is KAGVTQTPRYLIKTRGQQVTLSCSPISGHRSVSWYQQTPGQGLQFLFEYFSETQRNKGNFPGRFSGRQFSNSRSEMNVSTLELGDSALYLCASSLDPQQETQYFGPGTRLLVL.

This clone turned up a few times. V gene TRBV6-5 combines with J gene TRBJ1-5; TRBD1 might be the D (5 bases). Germline lookup yields CDR1 MNHEY and CDR2 SVGAGI. Trimming cost V 6 bases and J 7 bases, with 19 bases left between them. The CDR3 runs to 15 residues. CDR3 loop: CASSLRRVRGQPQHF. The CDR3, as DNA: TGTGCCAGCAGCCTCCGCAGGGTGAGAGGACAGCCCCAGCATTTT.

This rearrangement joins TRBV12-5 to TRBJ2-2; 7 nucleotides line up with TRBD1. CDR1 and CDR2 from the germline V gene are LGHNT and FRNRAP. The CDR3 extends over 14 amino acids. V lost 8 bases and J lost 6; bases outside the gene matches: 9. CDR3 in amino acids: CASQDRARAGELFF. The CDR3 DNA sequence: TGTGCTAGTCAAGACAGGGCCCGAGCCGGGGAGCTGTTTTTT.

V and J are TRBV6-5 and TRBJ2-7; 7 positions match TRBD2. The CDR3 is made up of 15 amino acids. In germline, CDR1 is MNHEY, CDR2 SVGAGI. Trimming cost V 0 bases and J 1 base; bases outside gene matches: 3. The CDR3 loop is CASSYSSGASYEQYF. The CDR3, as DNA: TGTGCCAGCAGTTACTCAAGCGGGGCTTCCTACGAGCAGTACTTC.

The rearrangement joins TRBV4-2 to TRBJ2-3; 9 nucleotides match TRBD2. Trimming took 0 bases from V and 5 from J; bases not matched to a gene: 9. Germline V gene lookup returns CDR1 LGHNA and CDR2 YNFKEQ. CDR3 length: 17 amino acids. CDR3 in amino acids: CASSQDLRAGGGDTQYF. The CDR3 bases are TGTGCCAGCAGCCAAGATCTGCGAGCGGGGGGAGGAGATACGCAGTATTTT.

This chain joins TRBV10-1 and TRBJ2-2; TRBD1 aligns across 9 bases. The CDR3 has 14 residues. Germline V gene sequence: CDR1 WNHNN, CDR2 SYGVQD (reference sequence). Trimming at V came to 9 bases and at J to 10 bases, leaving 12 bases not matched to a gene. CDR3 DNA sequence: TGCGCCAGGCACACCGGGACAGGGCCCCCGGAGCTGTTTTTT. Translated, it gives CARHTGTGPPELFF.

The gene calls are TRBV7-9 and TRBJ2-5; TRBD2 agrees at 9 bases. CDR1 is SEHNR and CDR2 is FQNEAQ in the germline V gene (reference sequence). This CDR3 has 16 residues. With V trimmed by 5 bases and J by 5 bases, 12 bases remained unmatched. CDR3 residues: CASSQGGLARLETQYF. The CDR3 bases are TGTGCCAGCAGCCAAGGGGGACTAGCTCGTTTGGAGACCCAGTACTTC. The variable domain in full, with the rest retrieved from reference TRBV7-9 and TRBJ2-5, is DTGVSQNPRHKITKRGQNVTFRCDPISEHNRLYWYRQTLGQGPEFLTYFQNEAQLEKSRLLSDRFSAERPKGSFSTLEIQRTEQGDSAMYLCASSQGGLARLETQYFGPGTRLLVL.

This clone was detected a few times. The rearrangement uses TRBV29-1 and TRBJ2-5, with 10 bases identical to TRBD2. The ends lost 8 bases at V and 4 bases at J; junction bases unmatched: 10. The CDR3 is made up of 14 amino acids. The germline gives CDR1 SQVTM, CDR2 ANQGSEA. The CDR3 is CSLGASGSAETQYF. CDR3 nucleotide sequence: TGCAGCCTTGGGGCTAGCGGGAGTGCAGAGACCCAGTACTTC.

The V and J genes are TRBV11-2 and TRBJ1-3; no firm D call. CDR1 and CDR2 from the germline V gene are SGHAT and FQNNGV. CDR3 length: 14 amino acids. V gave up 5 bases and J gave up 0 bases, with 8 bases separating them. The CDR3 protein is CASSPGFSGNTIYF. Here the CDR3 DNA reads TGTGCCAGCAGCCCGGGCTTCTCTGGAAACACCATATATTTT.